The 26 T cell receptor beta chains presented below share a single source sample, sequenced in a study of cytotoxic CD8 clonotypes in ibrutinib-treated CLL. Profiling relied on immunoSEQ multiplex PCR, and the TCRdb table lists in-frame clones only, not all of them. The sample records about 12,000 clones, less than 80% being singletons. The specimen was PBMCs, collected before ibrutinib treatment. These TCRs come from a human donor with chronic lymphocytic leukemia.

The V gene is TRBV15, the J gene TRBJ2-7; D unresolved. V was shortened by 0 bases and J by 5 bases, with 11 bases between the two germline ends. CDR1 and CDR2 from the germline V gene are LNHNV and YYDKDF (reference sequence). The CDR3 length is 14 residues. The CDR3 spells CATSRDLVLDEQYF. CDR3 DNA: TGTGCCACCAGCAGAGATCTCGTCCTCGACGAGCAGTACTTC.

The V call is TRBV18, the J call TRBJ2-5, with TRBD1 matching 12 bases. Trimming cost V 4 bases and J 5 bases; bases outside gene matches: 8. Per the germline V gene, CDR1 is KGHSH and CDR2 is LQKENI. The CDR3 length is 16 residues. The CDR3 DNA reads TGTGCCAGCTCACGGACGGGACAGGGGGCCGGGGAGACCCAGTACTTC. It yields the protein CASSRTGQGAGETQYF. Filled out from reference TRBV18 and TRBJ2-5, the complete variable domain reads NAGVMQNPRHLVRRRGQEARLRCSPMKGHSHVYWYRQLPEEGLKFMVYLQKENIIDESGMPKERFSAEFPKEGPSILRIQQVVRGDSAAYFCASSRTGQGAGETQYFGPGTRLLVL.

V usage is TRBV7-6 and J usage is TRBJ2-2, with D tentatively TRBD1 (6 bases). The length of the CDR3 is 16 residues. Germline CDR1 is SGHVS and CDR2 is FNYEAQ. Trimming removed 5 bases from V and 2 bases from J, with 15 bases in between. The CDR3 DNA follows: TGTGCCAGCAGCCTAGAGGACAGTCTTAACACCGGGGAGCTGTTTTTT. Residues: CASSLEDSLNTGELFF.

This chain links TRBV6-1 with TRBJ2-3, with a possible D match to TRBD1 (8 bases). Trimming shortened V by 6 bases and J by 3 bases, and 13 bases separated the two germline ends. The CDR3 is 14 residues long. Germline CDR1 is MNHNS and CDR2 is SASEGT. CDR3 bases: TGTGCCAGCAGGCTACAGGGGGGGACAGATACGCAGTATTTT. Translated, it gives CASRLQGGTDTQYF.

This clone was detected only a few times. The CDR3 nucleotides are TGTGCCAGCAACCTGAACGGGGGTGGCACAGATACGCAGTATTTT. It encodes CASNLNGGGTDTQYF. The rearrangement uses TRBV28 and TRBJ2-3, with D possibly being TRBD2 (6 bases). The ends were cut back, 7 bases at V and 1 base at J, with 15 bases in the middle. CDR1 and CDR2 from the germline V gene are MDHEN and SYDVKM. This CDR3 is 15 amino acids long.

The chain has TRBV7-9 and TRBJ2-3; 11 nucleotides align to TRBD2. The CDR3 runs to 15 residues. V dropped 5 bases and J dropped 5; count of bases not matched to a gene: 6. Germline V lookup: CDR1 SEHNR, CDR2 FQNEAQ (reference sequence). The CDR3 DNA sequence: TGTGCCAGCAGCCGTCGACTAGCGGGGTTAGATACGCAGTATTTT. Translated: CASSRRLAGLDTQYF. Supplemented by reference TRBV7-9 and TRBJ2-3, the full variable domain reads DTGVSQNPRHKITKRGQNVTFRCDPISEHNRLYWYRQTLGQGPEFLTYFQNEAQLEKSRLLSDRFSAERPKGSFSTLEIQRTEQGDSAMYLCASSRRLAGLDTQYFGPGTRLTVL.

The chain joins TRBV11-2 to TRBJ2-7; D is unresolved. The CDR3 extends over 11 amino acids. The germline gives CDR1 SGHAT, CDR2 FQNNGV. V shed 5 bases and J shed 7 bases, with 9 bases lying between them. The DNA for the CDR3 is TGTGCCAGCAGCCCCTCCTTTGAGCAGTACTTC. Translating gives CASSPSFEQYF.

This chain joins TRBV29-1 and TRBJ2-3, with 7 bases aligning to TRBD2. Germline V CDR1 and CDR2: SQVTM, ANQGSEA. J lost 1 base, V lost 4 bases, and 5 bases had no gene match. The CDR3 covers 14 residues. CDR3: CSVGGGRGTDTQYF. The CDR3 nucleotides read TGCAGCGTTGGGGGGGGAAGGGGCACAGATACGCAGTATTTT.

This clone came up once. The CDR3 DNA sequence: TGCGCCAGCAGCTCAGGGCCCGGGACAGGGCAAGATACGCAGTATTTT. It encodes CASSSGPGTGQDTQYF. V gene TRBV5-1 combines with J gene TRBJ2-3; 9 bases agree with TRBD1. The CDR3 is made up of 16 amino acids. CDR1 is SGHRS, CDR2 YFSETQ, per germline. V was clipped by 3 bases and J by 5 bases; unmatched bases: 10.

The chain links TRBV5-6 to TRBJ2-7; possibly TRBD1 for D (5 bases). From germline, CDR1 is SGHDT and CDR2 YYEEEE. This CDR3 has 15 residues. Trimming took off 4 bases at V and 6 bases at J, with 20 bases between the two ends. The CDR3 sequence: CASSGKGLLTGEQYF. In DNA, the CDR3 is TGTGCCAGCAGCGGCAAAGGGTTACTTACAGGCGAGCAGTACTTC.

The V and J genes are TRBV12-2 and TRBJ2-7; TRBD1, the D gene given by the table, was not confirmed from the DNA. TRBV12-2 represents a pseudogene. The CDR3 covers 17 residues. This chain's CDR3 is CASRLFSWPRGTDEQYF. The CDR3 coding sequence is TGTGCAAGTCGCTTATTCTCCTGGCCCAGGGGGACCGACGAGCAGTACTTC.

This chain uses TRBV4-1 with TRBJ1-2, with 9 bases that match TRBD1. Trimming took 2 bases from V and 7 from J; bases not matched to a gene: 2. This CDR3 is 13 amino acids long. Germline V CDR1 and CDR2: MGHRA, YSYEKL. The chain's CDR3 is CASSQRTGAGYTF. The CDR3 DNA follows: TGCGCCAGCAGCCAAAGGACAGGGGCTGGCTACACCTTC.

The chain uses TRBV5-1 and TRBJ2-7; tentatively, D is TRBD1 (6 bases). Trimming shortened V by 3 bases and J by 6 bases, and 13 bases separated the two germline ends. The CDR3 covers 13 residues. Germline CDR1 reads SGHRS; CDR2 reads YFSETQ. The CDR3 here is CASSSGWGPEQYF. CDR3 nucleotide sequence: TGCGCCAGCAGCTCCGGCTGGGGGCCCGAGCAGTACTTC.

The V gene is TRBV7-8, the J gene TRBJ1-1; no reliable D call. Germline-derived CDR1 and CDR2 are SGHVS and FQNEAQ. The CDR3 totals 14 residues. The V gene lost 2 bases and the J gene lost 5 bases, with 12 bases spanning the gap. CDR3 sequence: CASSLLRGGTEAFF. CDR3 DNA sequence: TGTGCCAGCAGCTTATTACGGGGAGGAACTGAAGCTTTCTTT.

Within the sample, this clone is large. CDR3 coding DNA: TGTGCCAGTCAACCAACGGGGGGCATAGTCGAGCAGTACTTC. Its protein product is CASQPTGGIVEQYF. The genes are TRBV19 and TRBJ2-7, with D possibly being TRBD2 (7 bases). Germline CDR1 is LNHDA and CDR2 is SQIVND (reference sequence). CDR3 size: 14 residues. Deletions cut 8 bases from V and 6 bases from J, with 20 bases between.

This clone was seen more than once but under ten times. The chain employs TRBV7-8 and TRBJ1-2, with TRBD1 identical over 7 bases. The CDR3 sequence is 14 residues long. Germline V gives CDR1 SGHVS, CDR2 FQNEAQ. V lost 5 bases, J lost 6 bases, and 9 bases stayed unmatched. The CDR3 spells CASSPKTGRNGYTF. CDR3 sequence (DNA): TGTGCCAGCAGCCCAAAGACAGGGCGAAATGGCTACACCTTC. Full variable domain (rest looked up from reference TRBV7-8 and TRBJ1-2): GAGVSQSPRYKVAKRGQDVALRCDPISGHVSLFWYQQALGQGPEFLTYFQNEAQLDKSGLPSDRFFAERPEGSVSTLKIQRTQQEDSAVYLCASSPKTGRNGYTFGSGTRLTVV.

The genes are TRBV7-9 and TRBJ2-3; TRBD2 matches at 9 bases. The CDR3 runs 15 residues. The trim removed 8 bases at V and 4 bases at J, leaving 10 bases unmatched. Germline values: CDR1 SEHNR, CDR2 FQNEAQ (reference sequence). CDR3 DNA sequence: TGTGCCAGCCTAGCGGGGAACCCGGGGGCAGATACGCAGTATTTT. It encodes CASLAGNPGADTQYF.

This clone turned up a few times. The V call is TRBV7-2, the J call TRBJ2-6, with D perhaps TRBD1 (5 bases). Germline V gene data show CDR1 as SGHTA and CDR2 as FQGNSA. Trimming cost V 4 bases and J 0 bases, with 19 bases left between them. This CDR3 contains 19 residues. The CDR3 region has the DNA TGTGCCAGCAGCTCCCCAACCTCCTTGGGGCGCTCTGGGGCCAACGTCCTGACTTTC. Protein: CASSSPTSLGRSGANVLTF.

The chain recombines TRBV7-9 with TRBJ1-5; D gene unclear. V shed 10 bases and J shed 0 bases, with 4 bases lying between them. The CDR3 runs 11 residues. Germline V CDR1 and CDR2: SEHNR, FQNEAQ (reference sequence). The CDR3 DNA follows: TGTGCCACCCTTAGCAATCAGCCCCAGCATTTT. It translates to CATLSNQPQHF.

The rearrangement uses TRBV9 and TRBJ2-7, with D possibly being TRBD2 (6 bases). This CDR3 is built from 13 residues. Germline values: CDR1 SGDLS, CDR2 YYNGEE. The germline V and J ends were trimmed by 5 bases and 4 bases, with 13 bases remaining between them. This CDR3 is CASRPQGGYEQYF. CDR3 bases: TGTGCCAGCAGGCCCCAGGGAGGATACGAGCAGTACTTC.

This clone showed up just once. CDR3 sequence reads: CASSHSQSRVCGYTF. CDR3 in DNA: TGCGCCAGCAGTCATTCCCAGAGCAGGGTATGTGGCTACACCTTC. The chain recombines TRBV23-1 with TRBJ1-2; possible D gene TRBD1, 5 bases. TRBV23-1 is given ORF status, its function remaining uncertain. V lost 3 bases, J lost 7 bases, and 18 bases lay in between. The CDR3 covers 15 residues.

The chain employs TRBV12-5 and TRBJ1-2, with no clear D. Germline lookup yields CDR1 LGHNT and CDR2 FRNRAP. The CDR3 extends over 12 amino acids. Trimming left V 3 bases short and J 1 base short, with 3 bases between. The CDR3 coding sequence is TGTGCTAGTGGTTTTAGTAACTATGGCTACACCTTC. It translates to CASGFSNYGYTF.

The rearrangement uses TRBV7-6 and TRBJ2-1; D unresolved. From germline, CDR1 is SGHVS and CDR2 FNYEAQ. The V end lost 1 base, the J end lost 6 bases, and 4 bases lay between the germline ends. This CDR3 has 12 amino acids. CDR3 bases: TGTGCCAGCAGCTTAGATCCCAATGAGCAGTTCTTC. Translating it yields CASSLDPNEQFF.

This clone has only one observation. The rearrangement links TRBV4-2 to TRBJ2-2, with D possibly matching TRBD2 (6 bases). Germline CDR1 reads LGHNA; CDR2 reads YNFKEQ. This CDR3 is 15 amino acids long. V was clipped by 4 bases and J by 2 bases, with 11 bases between them. Written as DNA, the CDR3 is TGTGCCAGCAGCCCCTTGGGAGGTAACACCGGGGAGCTGTTTTTT. Amino acid sequence: CASSPLGGNTGELFF.

The V and J genes are TRBV10-3 and TRBJ2-5, with 10 bases lining up with TRBD2. Germline loops: CDR1 ENHRY, CDR2 SYGVKD. CDR3 length: 15 amino acids. Trimming removed 5 bases from V and 5 bases from J; junction bases left unmatched: 8. The CDR3 DNA is TGTGCCATCAGTCCAGCGGGGGGGGTAGGTGAGACCCAGTACTTC. Translating it yields CAISPAGGVGETQYF.

This sequence joins TRBV4-1 and TRBJ1-1; 10 nucleotides agree with TRBD1. After removal of 0 bases from V and 6 bases from J, the junction contained 10 bases not matched to a gene. This CDR3 region has 17 residues. The germline V gene encodes CDR1 MGHRA and CDR2 YSYEKL. CDR3 DNA: TGCGCCAGCAGCCAAGAGGGGACAGGGGCACTTAAAGCTGAAGCTTTCTTT. This encodes CASSQEGTGALKAEAFF.